Below are 13 T cell receptor beta chains sequenced from a single sample in a study of breast tumors, draining lymph nodes, adjacent tissues listed by TCRdb under 2016. Preparation of the library involved multiplex PCR. Sequencing used an Illumina HiSeq 2000. TCRdb reworked the public reads: Q25 trimming with fastp, MiXCR clone assembly, productive beta chains retained. Entries are consolidated by CDR3 protein sequence, retaining the most common genes and DNA. Present in this sample are about 19,000 distinct CDR3 sequences, 43% of which were seen just once. The ten largest clones represent roughly a fifth of the sample. Sequencing was carried out using breast tumor tissue. The receptors originated from a female donor with breast cancer. Some clones in this sample may be carry-over from other donors' samples.

This clonotype was recorded once. Mismatch with germline at one junction end may stem from a read error. The V gene is TRBV5-1, the J gene TRBJ2-2, with D perhaps TRBD1 or TRBD2 (5 bases each). CDR1 SGHRS and CDR2 YFSETQ come from the germline V gene. The length of the CDR3 is 14 residues. CDR3 DNA sequence: TGTGCCAGCAGCTTCCGTTGGGGGACCAGCGAGCTGTTTTTT. This gives the protein CASSFRWGTSELFF. Full variable domain (rest looked up from reference TRBV5-1 and TRBJ2-2): KAGVTQTPRYLIKTRGQQVTLSCSPISGHRSVSWYQQTPGQGLQFLFEYFSETQRNKGNFPGRFSGRQFSNSRSEMNVSTLELGDSALYLCASSFRWGTSELFFGEGSRLTVL.

This clonotype was recorded at least ten times. The chain carries TRBV15 and TRBJ2-1; 10 bases fit TRBD1. Germline V gives CDR1 LNHNV, CDR2 YYDKDF (reference sequence). With V trimmed by 3 bases and J by 3 bases, 2 bases remained unmatched. The CDR3 is made up of 15 amino acids. CDR3 sequence: CATSRGQGHYNEQFF. Here the CDR3 DNA reads TGTGCCACCAGCAGGGGACAGGGGCACTACAATGAGCAGTTCTTC. Filled out from reference TRBV15 and TRBJ2-1, the complete variable domain reads DAMVIQNPRYQVTQFGKPVTLSCSQTLNHNVMYWYQQKSSQAPKLLFHYYDKDFNNEADTPDNFQSRRPNTSFCFLDIRSPGLGDTAMYLCATSRGQGHYNEQFFGPGTRLTVL.

This clonotype was detected ten times or more. This may stem from a read error, because a much larger clone lies one nucleotide away. V gene TRBV20-1 combines with J gene TRBJ1-5, with TRBD1 matching over 8 bases. This CDR3 has 14 amino acids. Germline V gene sequence: CDR1 DFQATT, CDR2 SNEGSKA (reference sequence). V shed 5 bases and J 9 bases; nucleotides not matched to a gene: 12. The CDR3 DNA sequence: TGCAGTGCTCACGGACAGGGCGGTGATCCGCCCCAGCATTTT. This codes for CSAHGQGGDPPQHF.

This clonotype showed up many times. The chain employs TRBV20-1 and TRBJ2-7; 8 bases map to TRBD1. Trimming at V came to 0 bases and at J to 3 bases, leaving 13 bases not matched to a gene. The CDR3 length is 17 residues. CDR1 DFQATT and CDR2 SNEGSKA come from the germline V gene (reference sequence). CDR3 protein: CSARDPFWTGPSYEQYF. Written as DNA, the CDR3 is TGCAGTGCTAGAGACCCCTTCTGGACAGGGCCTAGCTACGAGCAGTACTTC.

This clonotype was recorded many times. V and J are TRBV28 and TRBJ2-5, with TRBD2 matching over 7 bases. V shed 6 bases and J 5 bases; nucleotides not matched to a gene: 18. There are 17 residues in the CDR3. Germline CDR1 reads MDHEN; CDR2 reads SYDVKM. Here the CDR3 DNA reads TGTGCCAGCAGCAGTAACAATTTAAGACTAGCCGGGGAGACCCAGTACTTC. Translation: CASSSNNLRLAGETQYF.

The chain joins TRBV24-1 to TRBJ2-1; TRBD1 agrees at 7 bases. This CDR3 is built from 16 residues. Germline CDR1 KGHDR, CDR2 SFDVKD. V trimming: 3 bases; J trimming: 7 bases; junction bases outside the gene matches: 11. The CDR3 loop reads CATSDHRGRVMNEQFF. DNA for the CDR3: TGTGCCACCAGTGATCACAGGGGCAGGGTTATGAATGAGCAGTTCTTC.

The chain has TRBV10-3 and TRBJ2-3; D is possibly TRBD2 (6 bases). CDR3 length equals 12 residues. Trimming removed 8 bases from V and 3 bases from J, with 9 bases in between. CDR1 is ENHRY, CDR2 SYGVKD, per germline. This CDR3 reads CAIEGRTDTQYF. CDR3 DNA sequence: TGTGCCATCGAAGGGAGGACAGATACGCAGTATTTT.

This clonotype was observed at least ten times. The chain uses TRBV4-2 and TRBJ2-2; TRBD2 matches 11 bases. Per the germline V gene, CDR1 is LGHNA and CDR2 is YNFKEQ. The CDR3 covers 19 residues. V lost 5 bases, J lost 5 bases, and 16 bases stayed unmatched. The CDR3 protein is CASSFNTSGRVHGTGELFF. CDR3 DNA: TGTGCCAGCAGCTTTAATACTAGCGGGAGAGTTCATGGTACCGGGGAGCTGTTTTTT.

The sample holds a few counts of this clonotype. The V and J genes are TRBV6-6 and TRBJ2-5, with D perhaps assigned TRBD1 or TRBD2 (6 bases each). The CDR3 has 14 amino acids. CDR1 is MNHNY and CDR2 is SVGAGI in the germline V gene (reference sequence). The CDR3 sequence: CAGLGGRDQETQYF. In DNA, the CDR3 is TGTGCGGGGCTCGGGGGCCGTGACCAAGAGACCCAGTACTTC.

This clonotype was counted many times. A read error may explain this, as a much larger clone is one base away. The rearrangement links TRBV6-5 to TRBJ2-7; TRBD2 agrees at 11 bases. Per germline, CDR1 MNHEY and CDR2 SVGAGI. Trimming cost V 5 bases and J 1 base; bases outside gene matches: 10. The CDR3 extends over 17 amino acids. CDR3 in amino acids: CASSHQFSGRASYEQYF. In nucleotides, the CDR3 is TGTGCCAGCAGTCACCAATTTAGCGGGAGGGCATCCTACGAGCAGTACTTC.

Turning to this clonotype: The junction differs from germline at one of its ends, possibly a read error. V gene TRBV7-2 combines with J gene TRBJ2-2, with D perhaps TRBD2 (5 bases). The CDR3 contains 15 residues. Per the germline V gene, CDR1 is SGHTA and CDR2 is FQGNSA. CDR3 nucleotides: TGTGCCAGCAGCCAAGGGATTAGCGACACCGGGAAGCTGTTTTTT. Encoded protein: CASSQGISDTGKLFF.

V and J are TRBV5-4 and TRBJ2-7; 8 bases fit TRBD1. The CDR3 length is 14 residues. From germline, CDR1 is SGHNT and CDR2 YYREEE (reference sequence). The V segment lost 0 bases and the J segment 5 bases; nucleotides outside the gene matches: 4. CDR3 bases: TGTGCCAGCAGCTTGGGACAGGGGATCCACGAGCAGTACTTC. It encodes CASSLGQGIHEQYF.

The CDR3 loop is CASKEGSEGGAYEQYF. For the CDR3, the DNA is TGCGCCAGTAAGGAAGGGAGTGAAGGGGGAGCCTACGAGCAGTACTTC. This chain joins TRBV5-1 and TRBJ2-7; possibly TRBD1 for D (6 bases). V was shortened by 8 bases and J by 2 bases, with 23 bases between the two germline ends. The germline V gene encodes CDR1 SGHRS and CDR2 YFSETQ. This CDR3 contains 16 residues.